This T cell receptor (beta chain) was recorded in a study of shared clonotypes between healthy human individuals. Study overall: Donor composition was a couple of women and three men, aged 18 to 49. Study-wide results and caveats: The genetic and exposure-history diversity represented was limited by few donors.

PBMC DNA, left unsorted, was sequenced on ten immunoSEQ deep assay plates. TCRdb keeps only in-frame clones here, not all; method: immunoSEQ multiplex PCR. The repertoire holds about 520,000 clones, with more than 65% as singletons. This clone occurred a few times. Its antigen is as yet unknown. The V end lost 5 bases, the J end lost 0 bases, and 14 bases lay between the germline ends. The V gene's germline CDR1 is LNHNV and CDR2 YYDKDF (reference sequence). There are 15 residues in the CDR3. The receptor was isolated from a woman between 40 and 55 years old in good health. Some clones in this sample may be carry-over from other donors' samples. The rearrangement links TRBV15 to TRBJ2-7; no clear D. The specimen was PBMCs. This CDR3 is CATSPVQVNSYEQYF. CDR3 DNA: TGTGCCACCAGCCCAGTCCAGGTTAACTCCTACGAGCAGTACTTC.